The T cell receptor beta chain under discussion was sequenced for a study of shared clonotypes between healthy human individuals. Running of the assay took place at deep level. The table came from immunoSEQ multiplex PCR; TCRdb's copy has only in-frame clones and leaves some out. The data hold about 980,000 clones, with roughly 72% observed a single time. Overall study results and limits: In a handful of donors, roughly 5.2% of naive CD4 clonotypes appeared in common. Generally, naive subsets came out with larger estimated richness than memory subsets.

Donors comprised only Caucasian adults living in Nashville, Tennessee. V trimming: 6 bases; J trimming: 10 bases; junction bases outside the gene matches: 11. Germline V gene sequence: CDR1 MNHEY, CDR2 SVGAGI. The CDR3 consists of 15 residues. As for this clone: Its cognate antigen is unknown.

Sequencing was performed on memory CD4+ T cells sorted from blood. The subset: CD45RA-negative fraction. This TCR was recovered from a young man in good health. The V call is TRBV6-5, the J call TRBJ1-6; 8 bases match TRBD1. The CDR3: CASSGLGQGGSPLHF. Here the CDR3 DNA reads TGTGCCAGCAGCGGATTAGGACAGGGTGGATCACCCCTCCACTTT.